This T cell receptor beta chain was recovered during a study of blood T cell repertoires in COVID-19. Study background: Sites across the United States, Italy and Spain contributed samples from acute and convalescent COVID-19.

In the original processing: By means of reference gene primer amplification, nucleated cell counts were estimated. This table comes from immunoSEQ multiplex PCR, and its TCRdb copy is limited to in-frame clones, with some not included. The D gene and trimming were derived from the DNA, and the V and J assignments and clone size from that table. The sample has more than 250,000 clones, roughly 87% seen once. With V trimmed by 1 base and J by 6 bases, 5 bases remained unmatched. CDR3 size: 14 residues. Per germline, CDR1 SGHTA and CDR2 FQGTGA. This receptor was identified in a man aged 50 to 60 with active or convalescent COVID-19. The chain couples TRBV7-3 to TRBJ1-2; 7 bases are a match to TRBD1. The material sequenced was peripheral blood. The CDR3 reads CASSLNGRGDGYTF. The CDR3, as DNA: TGTGCCAGCAGCTTAAATGGCAGGGGGGATGGCTACACCTTC.